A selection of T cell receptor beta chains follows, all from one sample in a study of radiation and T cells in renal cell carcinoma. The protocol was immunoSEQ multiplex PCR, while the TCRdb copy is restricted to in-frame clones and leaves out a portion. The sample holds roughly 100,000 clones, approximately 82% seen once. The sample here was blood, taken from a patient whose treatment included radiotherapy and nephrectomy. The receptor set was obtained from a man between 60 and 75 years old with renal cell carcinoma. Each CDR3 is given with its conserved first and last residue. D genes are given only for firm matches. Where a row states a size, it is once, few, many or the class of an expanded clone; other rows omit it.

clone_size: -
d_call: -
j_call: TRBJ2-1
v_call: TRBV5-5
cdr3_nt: TGTGCCAGCAGCTTCGGGGCCAGCGGGCCCCTTCGGGAGCAGTTCTTC
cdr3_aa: CASSFGASGPLREQFF

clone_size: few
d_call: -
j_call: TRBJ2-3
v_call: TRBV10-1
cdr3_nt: TGCGCCAGCAGGGCGGGTCTCTCAGATACGCAGTATTTT
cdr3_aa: CASRAGLSDTQYF

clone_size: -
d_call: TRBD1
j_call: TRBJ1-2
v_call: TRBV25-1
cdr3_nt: TGTGCCAGCAGTGAATACCGGGACAGCACTAACTATGGCTACACCTTC
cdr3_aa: CASSEYRDSTNYGYTF

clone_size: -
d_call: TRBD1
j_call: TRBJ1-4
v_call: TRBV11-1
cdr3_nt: TGTGCCAGCAGCTTCGGGACAGGGCTAACTAATGAAAAACTGTTTTTT
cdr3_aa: CASSFGTGLTNEKLFF

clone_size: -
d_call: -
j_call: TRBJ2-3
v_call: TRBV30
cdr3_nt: TGTGCCTGGAGTGGCCGGAGGGGAGATACGCAGTATTTT
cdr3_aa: CAWSGRRGDTQYF

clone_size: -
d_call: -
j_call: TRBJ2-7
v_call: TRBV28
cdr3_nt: TGTGCCAGCAGCCGTCCCACGTGGTTGGCGGACTACGAGCAGTACTTC
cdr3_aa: CASSRPTWLADYEQYF

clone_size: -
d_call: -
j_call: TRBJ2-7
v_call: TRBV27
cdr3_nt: TGTGCCAGCAGTTTATCTGCAGTTCGGACCTACGAGCAGTACTTC
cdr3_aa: CASSLSAVRTYEQYF

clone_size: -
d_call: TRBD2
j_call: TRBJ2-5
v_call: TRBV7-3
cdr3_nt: TGTGCCAGCAGCTTAACCAACGGGGGGCAAGAGACCCAGTACTTC
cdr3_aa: CASSLTNGGQETQYF

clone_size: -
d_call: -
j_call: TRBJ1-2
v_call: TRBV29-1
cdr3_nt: TGCAGCGTTGATGCAGGGGCGCCTGGATACGGCTACACCTTC
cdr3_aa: CSVDAGAPGYGYTF

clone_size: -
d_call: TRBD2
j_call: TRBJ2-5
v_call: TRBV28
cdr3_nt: TGTGCCAGCAGTTTTGGTGGCCGGGAGGGCTCAGAGACCCAGTACTTC
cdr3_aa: CASSFGGREGSETQYF

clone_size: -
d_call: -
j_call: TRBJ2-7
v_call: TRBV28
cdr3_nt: TGTGCCAGCAGTTGCGCCGGGACCTCCTTTTGCCTGCGGTACGAGCAGTACTTC
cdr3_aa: CASSCAGTSFCLRYEQYF